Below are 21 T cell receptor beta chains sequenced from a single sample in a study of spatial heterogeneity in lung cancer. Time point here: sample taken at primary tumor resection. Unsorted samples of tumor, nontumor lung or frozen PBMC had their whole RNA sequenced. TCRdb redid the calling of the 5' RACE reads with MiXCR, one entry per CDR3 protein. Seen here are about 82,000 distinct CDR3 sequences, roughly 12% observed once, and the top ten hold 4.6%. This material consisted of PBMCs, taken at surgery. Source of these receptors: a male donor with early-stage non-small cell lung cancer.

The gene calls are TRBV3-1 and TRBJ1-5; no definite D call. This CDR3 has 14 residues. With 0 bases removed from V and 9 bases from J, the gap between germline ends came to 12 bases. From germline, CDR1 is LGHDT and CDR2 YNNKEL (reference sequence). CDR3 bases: TGTGCCAGCAGCCAAGACAGGTTAAGAAGGCCCCAGCATTTT. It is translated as CASSQDRLRRPQHF.

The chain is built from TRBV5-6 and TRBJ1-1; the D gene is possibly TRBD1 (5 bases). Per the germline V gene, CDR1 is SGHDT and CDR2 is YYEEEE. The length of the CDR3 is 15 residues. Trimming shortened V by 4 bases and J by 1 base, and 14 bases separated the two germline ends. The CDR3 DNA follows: TGTGCCAGCAGCCGGGGGGGTGCACAGAACACTGAAGCTTTCTTT. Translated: CASSRGGAQNTEAFF.

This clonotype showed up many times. The DNA of the CDR3 is TGTGCCAGCAGCAAGACTAGCGGGGTCTCCTACGAGCAGTACTTC. Translation gives CASSKTSGVSYEQYF. V is TRBV7-2 and J is TRBJ2-7; 11 bases agree with TRBD2. CDR3 length: 15 residues. V lost 5 bases to trimming and J lost 0 bases; unmatched junction nucleotides: 3. Germline values: CDR1 SGHTA, CDR2 FQGNSA.

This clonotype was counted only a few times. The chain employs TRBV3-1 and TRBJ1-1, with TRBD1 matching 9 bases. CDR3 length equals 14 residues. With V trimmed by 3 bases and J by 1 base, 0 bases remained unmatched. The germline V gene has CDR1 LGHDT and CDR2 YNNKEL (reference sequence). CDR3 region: CASSQGQGNTEAFF. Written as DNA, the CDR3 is TGTGCCAGCAGCCAGGGACAGGGGAACACTGAAGCTTTCTTT.

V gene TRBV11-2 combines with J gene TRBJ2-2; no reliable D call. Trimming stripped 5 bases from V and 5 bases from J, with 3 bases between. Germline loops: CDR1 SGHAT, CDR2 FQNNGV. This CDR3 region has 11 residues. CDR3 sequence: CASSPTGELFF. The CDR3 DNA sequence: TGTGCCAGCAGCCCAACCGGGGAGCTGTTTTTT.

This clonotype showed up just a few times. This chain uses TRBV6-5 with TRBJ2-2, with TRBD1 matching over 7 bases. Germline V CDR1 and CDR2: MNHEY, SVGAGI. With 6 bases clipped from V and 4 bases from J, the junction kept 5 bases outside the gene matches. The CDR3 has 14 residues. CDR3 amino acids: CASRIQGSTGELFF. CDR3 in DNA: TGTGCCAGCAGAATACAGGGGAGCACCGGGGAGCTGTTTTTT.

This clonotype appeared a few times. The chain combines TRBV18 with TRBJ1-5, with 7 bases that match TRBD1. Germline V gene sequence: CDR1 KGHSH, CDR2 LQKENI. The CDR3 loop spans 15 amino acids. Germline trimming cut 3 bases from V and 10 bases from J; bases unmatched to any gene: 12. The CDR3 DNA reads TGTGCCAGCTCACCCACCTGGTCCGACAGGGATCCCCAGCATTTT. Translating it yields CASSPTWSDRDPQHF.

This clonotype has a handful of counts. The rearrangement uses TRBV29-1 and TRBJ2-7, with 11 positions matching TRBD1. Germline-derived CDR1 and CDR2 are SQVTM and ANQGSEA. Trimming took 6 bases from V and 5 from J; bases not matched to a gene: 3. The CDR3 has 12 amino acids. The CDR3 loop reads CSVGTGGNEQYF. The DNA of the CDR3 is TGCAGCGTCGGGACAGGGGGGAACGAGCAGTACTTC.

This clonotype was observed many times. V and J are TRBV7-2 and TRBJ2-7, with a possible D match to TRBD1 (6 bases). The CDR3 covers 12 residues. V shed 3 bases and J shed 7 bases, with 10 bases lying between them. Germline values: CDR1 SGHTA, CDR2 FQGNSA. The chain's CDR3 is CASSFGQREQYF. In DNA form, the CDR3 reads TGTGCCAGCAGCTTTGGACAGAGAGAGCAGTACTTC.

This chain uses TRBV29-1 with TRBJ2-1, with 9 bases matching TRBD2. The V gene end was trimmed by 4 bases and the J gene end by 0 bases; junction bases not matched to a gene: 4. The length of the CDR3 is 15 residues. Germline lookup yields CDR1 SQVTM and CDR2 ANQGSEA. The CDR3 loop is CSVAGGGASYNEQFF. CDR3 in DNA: TGCAGCGTTGCCGGCGGGGGGGCCTCCTACAATGAGCAGTTCTTC.

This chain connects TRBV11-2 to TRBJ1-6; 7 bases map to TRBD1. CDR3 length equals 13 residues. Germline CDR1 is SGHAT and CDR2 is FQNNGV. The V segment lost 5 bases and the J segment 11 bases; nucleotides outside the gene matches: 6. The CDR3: CASSLDRAPPLHF. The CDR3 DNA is TGTGCCAGCAGCCTCGACAGGGCCCCACCCCTCCACTTT.

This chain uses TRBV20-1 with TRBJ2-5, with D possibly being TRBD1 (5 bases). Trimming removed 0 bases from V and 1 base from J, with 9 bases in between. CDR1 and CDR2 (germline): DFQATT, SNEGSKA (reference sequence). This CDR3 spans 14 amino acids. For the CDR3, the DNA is TGCAGTGCTAGAGATGGGGCATCCCAAGAGACCCAGTACTTC. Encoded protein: CSARDGASQETQYF.

This CDR3 reads CASSERGGQVGTQYF. CDR3 DNA sequence: TGTGCCAGCAGCGAACGGGGGGGCCAAGTGGGTACGCAGTATTTT. The chain couples TRBV4-2 to TRBJ2-3, with 8 bases aligning to TRBD2. The CDR3 sequence is 15 residues long. V lost 5 bases and J lost 8; bases outside the gene matches: 12. Germline V CDR1 and CDR2: LGHNA, YNFKEQ.

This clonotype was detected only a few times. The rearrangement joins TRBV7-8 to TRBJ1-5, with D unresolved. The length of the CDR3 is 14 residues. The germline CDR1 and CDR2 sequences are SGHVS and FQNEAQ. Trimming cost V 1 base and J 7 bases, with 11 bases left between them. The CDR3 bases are TGTGCCAGCAGCTTAGTAGGGCCGGGGCAGCCCCAGCATTTT. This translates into CASSLVGPGQPQHF.

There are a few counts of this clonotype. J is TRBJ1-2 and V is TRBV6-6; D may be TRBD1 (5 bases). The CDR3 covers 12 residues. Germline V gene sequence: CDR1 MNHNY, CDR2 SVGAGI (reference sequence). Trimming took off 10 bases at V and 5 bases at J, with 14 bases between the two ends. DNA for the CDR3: TGTGCCACCTCCGGGACTATTTATGGCTACACCTTC. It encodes CATSGTIYGYTF.

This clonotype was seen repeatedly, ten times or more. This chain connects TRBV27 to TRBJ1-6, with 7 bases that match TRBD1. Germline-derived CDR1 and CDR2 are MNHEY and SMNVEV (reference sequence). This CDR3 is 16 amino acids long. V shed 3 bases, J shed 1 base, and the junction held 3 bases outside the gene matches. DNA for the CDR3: TGTGCCAGCAGTTTCGGCAGGGGGTCCTATAATTCACCCCTCCACTTT. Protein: CASSFGRGSYNSPLHF.

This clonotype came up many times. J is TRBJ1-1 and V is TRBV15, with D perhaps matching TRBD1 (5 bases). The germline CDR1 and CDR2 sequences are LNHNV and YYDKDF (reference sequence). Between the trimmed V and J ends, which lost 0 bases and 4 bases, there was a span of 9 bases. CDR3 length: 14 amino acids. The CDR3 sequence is CATSRDVGGTEAFF. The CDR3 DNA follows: TGTGCCACCAGCAGAGACGTGGGGGGCACTGAAGCTTTCTTT.

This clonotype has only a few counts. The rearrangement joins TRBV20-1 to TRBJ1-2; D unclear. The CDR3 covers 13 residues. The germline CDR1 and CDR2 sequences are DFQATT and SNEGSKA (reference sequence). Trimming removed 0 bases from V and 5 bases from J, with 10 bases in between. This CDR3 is CSARERGRYGYTF. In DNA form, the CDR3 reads TGCAGTGCTAGAGAGAGAGGAAGGTATGGCTACACCTTC.

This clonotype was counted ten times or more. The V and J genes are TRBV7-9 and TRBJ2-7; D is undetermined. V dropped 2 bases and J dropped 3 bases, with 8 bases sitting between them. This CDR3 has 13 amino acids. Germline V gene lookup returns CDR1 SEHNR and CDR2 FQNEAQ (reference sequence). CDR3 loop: CASSLLSGYEQYF. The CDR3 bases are TGTGCCAGCAGCTTATTATCTGGCTACGAGCAGTACTTC. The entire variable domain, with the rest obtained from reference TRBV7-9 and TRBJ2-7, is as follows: DTGVSQNPRHKITKRGQNVTFRCDPISEHNRLYWYRQTLGQGPEFLTYFQNEAQLEKSRLLSDRFSAERPKGSFSTLEIQRTEQGDSAMYLCASSLLSGYEQYFGPGTRLTVT.

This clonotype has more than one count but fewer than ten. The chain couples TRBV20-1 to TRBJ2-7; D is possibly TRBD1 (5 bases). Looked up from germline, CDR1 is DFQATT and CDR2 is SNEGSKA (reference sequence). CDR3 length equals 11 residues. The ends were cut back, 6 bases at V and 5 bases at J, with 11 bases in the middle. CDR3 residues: CSAEGVDEQYF. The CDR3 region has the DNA TGCAGTGCGGAAGGGGTTGACGAGCAGTACTTC.

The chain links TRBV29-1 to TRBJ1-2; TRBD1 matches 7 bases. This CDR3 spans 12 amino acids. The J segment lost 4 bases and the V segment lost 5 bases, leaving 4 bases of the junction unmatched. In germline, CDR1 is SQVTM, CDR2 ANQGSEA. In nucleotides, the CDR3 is TGCAGCGTTAATCGACAGGGCTATGGCTACACCTTC. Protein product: CSVNRQGYGYTF.